This T cell receptor (beta chain) was sequenced during a study of a mutant IDH1 vaccine in newly diagnosed glioma. Across the whole study: Vaccines were begun 4-6 weeks after radiotherapy alone, or with temozolomide cycles. The treated group averaged about 41 years old and was about 60% male, roughly 38% female. Those enrolled had earlier been treated with radiotherapy, temozolomide, or both, mostly both.

The CDR3 sequence is 12 residues long. The J segment lost 8 bases and the V segment lost 3 bases, leaving 2 bases of the junction unmatched. In germline, CDR1 is SGHRS, CDR2 YFSETQ. This clone was picked up one time. What it recognizes is unknown. As for time point: week 23, last vaccination. With topical imiquimod, each dose of the vaccine consisted of 300 ug of mutant IDH1 20-mer peptide. Generated by immunoSEQ multiplex PCR, the TCRdb table keeps only in-frame clones and is missing some. The table records approximately 62,000 clones, approximately 85% of them present only once. Sequences were derived from PBMCs, sampled from a glioma patient whose treatment included an IDH1 peptide vaccine. This rearrangement joins TRBV5-1 to TRBJ2-1; 7 nucleotides match TRBD1. The clonotype originates from a man in his thirties or forties with glioma. CDR3 in amino acids: CASSSQGDEQFF. DNA for the CDR3: TGCGCCAGCAGCTCCCAGGGGGATGAGCAGTTCTTC.